These 4 T cell receptor beta chains share one sample of origin, sequenced in a study of beta chain features in type 1 diabetes. cDNA synthesis used the whole RNA isolate, giving expressed TCRB sequences. TCRdb's table, derived via immunoSEQ multiplex PCR, lists solely in-frame clones and lacks some. Here the sample spans 60,000 or so clones, roughly 60% being singletons. What was sequenced was Tregs from blood. The receptors were gathered from a woman between 18 and 29 years old in good health.

This chain connects TRBV20-1 to TRBJ2-4; D perhaps matches TRBD2 (6 bases). This CDR3 is 11 amino acids long. V gave up 3 bases and J gave up 6 bases, with 6 bases separating them. Germline-derived CDR1 and CDR2 are DFQATT and SNEGSKA (reference sequence). CDR3 amino acids: CSASGGNIQYF. The CDR3 region has the DNA TGCAGTGCTAGCGGGGGAAACATTCAGTACTTC.

This clone was picked up a small number of times. This chain uses TRBV2 with TRBJ1-5; 12 bases are shared with TRBD1. The V and J ends lost 8 bases and 0 bases, in that order; junction bases with no gene match: 14. The CDR3 runs 19 residues. From germline, CDR1 is SNHLY and CDR2 FYNNEI. The CDR3 is CASSYRGGQGAFSNQPQHF. CDR3 sequence (DNA): TGTGCCAGCTCCTACCGAGGGGGACAGGGGGCGTTTAGCAATCAGCCCCAGCATTTT. Full variable domain (outside the CDR3, taken from reference TRBV2 and TRBJ1-5): EPEVTQTPSHQVTQMGQEVILRCVPISNHLYFYWYRQILGQKVEFLVSFYNNEISEKSEIFDDQFSVERPDGSNFTLKIRSTKLEDSAMYFCASSYRGGQGAFSNQPQHFGDGTRLSIL.

This clone was observed a handful of times. The chain has TRBV6-1 and TRBJ2-7, with TRBD2 matching over 7 bases. V lost 2 bases, J lost 4 bases, and 5 bases stayed unmatched. CDR3 length equals 14 residues. Germline values: CDR1 MNHNS, CDR2 SASEGT. The CDR3 bases are TGTGCCAGCAGTGAACGCGGGAGATCTTACGAGCAGTACTTC. Its translation: CASSERGRSYEQYF.

The chain recombines TRBV28 with TRBJ1-2, with a weak D call TRBD1 (6 bases). The ends were cut back, 1 base at V and 3 bases at J, with 9 bases in the middle. The CDR3 has 14 amino acids. The germline CDR1 and CDR2 sequences are MDHEN and SYDVKM. CDR3 region: CASSLLYRDYGYTF. The CDR3 DNA reads TGTGCCAGCAGTTTATTGTACAGGGACTATGGCTACACCTTC.